This TCR beta chain was sequenced for a study of T cell responses to AZD1222 COVID-19 vaccine. Study conclusions and caveats: In a largely white British group with more females than males, clonal diversity was possibly underestimated. Spike-specific TCR breadth and depth went up after people got two AZD1222 doses.

The CDR3 runs 16 residues. The germline V gene encodes CDR1 SEHNR and CDR2 FQNEAQ (reference sequence). The V end was cut by 5 bases, the J end by 10 bases, with 21 bases between. A word on this clone: Its antigen is as yet unknown.

Here immunoSEQ multiplex PCR was the method, and the copy in TCRdb shows in-frame clones only, minus some. This table holds roughly 130,000 clones, about 91% found once. The receptor comes from an adult in good health. The rearrangement links TRBV7-9 to TRBJ1-6; possible D gene TRBD1, 5 bases. Source: peripheral blood, taken on day 0 of AZD1222 vaccination. The CDR3 protein is CASSGGEWTRESPLHF. The CDR3 nucleotides are TGTGCCAGCAGCGGAGGGGAGTGGACGAGGGAATCACCCCTCCACTTT.